Following are 32 T cell receptor beta chains from one sample sequenced in a study of HIV-infected patients and healthy controls. Reverse transcription used around 500 ng RNA and constant-region primers for alpha and beta. Alpha and beta chain libraries were made separately by chain-specific third strand synthesis with multiplexing indices. A single record per CDR3 protein comes from TCRdb applying MiXCR to the 5' RACE reads. Altogether some 6,900 distinct CDR3 sequences are present, about a tenth being singletons, with the ten largest covering around 27%. All unsorted peripheral T cells were captured because whole blood was used without fractionation. The sequencing used blood, collected before antiretroviral therapy. Receptor source: an adult with HIV infection.

This clonotype was observed at least ten times. The chain links TRBV28 to TRBJ1-2, with a possible D match to TRBD1 (6 bases). This CDR3 is 14 amino acids long. Germline V lookup: CDR1 MDHEN, CDR2 SYDVKM. The V gene lost 6 bases and the J gene lost 4 bases, with 15 bases spanning the gap. CDR3 sequence reads: CASSPQLTGYGYTF. The CDR3 DNA reads TGTGCCAGCAGCCCTCAACTGACAGGCTATGGCTACACCTTC.

This chain links TRBV10-1 with TRBJ1-5; 10 nucleotides align to TRBD1. Per germline, CDR1 WNHNN and CDR2 SYGVQD (reference sequence). The CDR3 spans 16 residues. V shed 6 bases and J 2 bases; nucleotides not matched to a gene: 7. CDR3 sequence reads: CASRPGDRGRNQPQHF. In DNA, the CDR3 is TGCGCCAGCAGACCCGGGGACAGGGGACGCAATCAGCCCCAGCATTTT.

The sample holds many counts of this clonotype. This chain joins TRBV19 and TRBJ1-2, with a possible D match to TRBD1 (6 bases). Trimming left V 6 bases short and J 5 bases short, with 16 bases between. CDR1 and CDR2 (germline): LNHDA, SQIVND (reference sequence). The CDR3 runs to 14 residues. The CDR3 region has the DNA TGTGCCAGTAGCCCGACCGGGACACTGTATGGCTACACCTTC. Protein sequence: CASSPTGTLYGYTF.

This clonotype counts as medium-sized. The chain carries TRBV19 and TRBJ2-1; no clear D gene. The CDR3 is 15 amino acids. Trimming removed 7 bases from V and 0 bases from J, with 13 bases in between. The germline V gene encodes CDR1 LNHDA and CDR2 SQIVND (reference sequence). Written as DNA, the CDR3 is TGTGCCAGTACCCTCGGGCTTAACTCCTACAATGAGCAGTTCTTC. It yields the protein CASTLGLNSYNEQFF.

By frequency in the sample, this clonotype is medium-sized (0.01 to 0.1%). CDR3 protein: CASSAPPGQGAGYGYTF. The CDR3 coding sequence is TGTGCCAGCAGCGCTCCACCTGGACAGGGTGCGGGCTATGGCTACACCTTC. The V and J genes are TRBV9 and TRBJ1-2, with 8 bases that match TRBD1. The ends lost 3 bases at V and 4 bases at J; junction bases unmatched: 14. The CDR3 sequence is 17 residues long. Germline CDR1 SGDLS, CDR2 YYNGEE.

The gene calls are TRBV3-1 and TRBJ2-3, with 9 bases matching TRBD2. V lost 6 bases and J lost 3; bases outside the gene matches: 7. The CDR3 is 15 residues long. Germline lookup yields CDR1 LGHDT and CDR2 YNNKEL (reference sequence). The CDR3 DNA reads as TGTGCCAGCAGATTTAGCGGGAGTGGGACAGATACGCAGTATTTT. Translated: CASRFSGSGTDTQYF.

This clonotype is classed as medium-sized. The chain employs TRBV3-1 and TRBJ2-1; 7 bases agree with TRBD2. The germline CDR1 and CDR2 sequences are LGHDT and YNNKEL (reference sequence). Trimming removed 1 base from V and 7 bases from J; junction bases left unmatched: 7. The CDR3 contains 15 residues. Here the CDR3 DNA reads TGTGCCAGCAGCCAAGCCAGCGGGACGGGTAATGAGCAGTTCTTC. It codes for CASSQASGTGNEQFF.

The chain recombines TRBV19 with TRBJ2-1, with D unresolved. The V gene lost 2 bases and the J gene lost 1 base, with 6 bases spanning the gap. There are 14 residues in the CDR3. CDR1 and CDR2 (germline): LNHDA, SQIVND (reference sequence). The CDR3 DNA follows: TGTGCCAGTAGTATATCCGGGTCCTACAATGAGCAGTTCTTC. It codes for CASSISGSYNEQFF.

In its sample, this clonotype is medium-sized. This chain connects TRBV13 to TRBJ1-5; D gene unclear. Germline loops: CDR1 PRHDT, CDR2 FYEKMQ (reference sequence). The CDR3 length is 14 residues. V was pared by 0 bases and J by 0 bases, with 3 bases between. The CDR3 nucleotides are TGTGCCAGCAGCTTAGGGTATAGCAATCAGCCCCAGCATTTT. This sequence encodes CASSLGYSNQPQHF.

This clonotype rates as medium-sized (0.01 to 0.1%). V is TRBV6-6 and J is TRBJ1-4; TRBD1 matches at 9 bases. In germline, CDR1 is MNHNY, CDR2 SVGAGI (reference sequence). V lost 6 bases and J lost 8; bases outside the gene matches: 7. The CDR3 is made up of 14 amino acids. CDR3 sequence reads: CASRPGQGSEKLFF. CDR3 sequence (DNA): TGTGCCAGCAGGCCGGGACAGGGTAGCGAAAAACTGTTTTTT.

This clonotype rates as medium-sized. The chain is built from TRBV10-3 and TRBJ1-2; possibly TRBD1 for D (6 bases). The CDR3 consists of 17 residues. Trimming removed 7 bases at V and 8 bases at J, with 29 bases between. Germline lookup yields CDR1 ENHRY and CDR2 SYGVKD. The CDR3 loop is CAITSTGELTIFLGYTF. As DNA, the CDR3 is TGTGCCATCACCTCGACAGGAGAACTAACTATTTTTCTGGGCTACACCTTC.

The chain couples TRBV20-1 to TRBJ1-2, with D hard to call. Between the trimmed V and J ends, which lost 4 bases and 0 bases, there was a span of 15 bases. CDR1 is DFQATT and CDR2 is SNEGSKA in the germline V gene (reference sequence). The CDR3 loop spans 15 amino acids. CDR3 nucleotide sequence: TGCAGTGCTACCCGACACAGAGGAACTAACTATGGCTACACCTTC. Encoded protein: CSATRHRGTNYGYTF.

On this clonotype: This may stem from a read error, because a much larger clone lies one nucleotide away. The chain is built from TRBV11-2 and TRBJ2-2; TRBD1 is a possible D gene (6 bases). Trimming left V 1 base short and J 9 bases short, with 21 bases between. CDR3 length: 17 residues. From germline, CDR1 is SGHAT and CDR2 FQNNGV. CDR3 bases: TGTGCCAGCAGCTTAGGCAGGGGCCGGCACCTTACCAGGGAGCTGTTTTTT. Its translation is CASSLGRGRHLTRELFF. Together with reference TRBV11-2 and TRBJ2-2, the CDR3 gives the full variable domain: EAGVAQSPRYKIIEKRQSVAFWCNPISGHATLYWYQQILGQGPKLLIQFQNNGVVDDSQLPKDRFSAERLKGVDSTLKIQPAKLEDSAVYLCASSLGRGRHLTRELFFGEGSRLTVL.

This clonotype is classed as medium-sized. This chain joins TRBV4-2 and TRBJ2-3; no definite D call. V was cut by 1 base and J by 3 bases, with 11 bases left in between. This CDR3 region has 15 residues. Per germline, CDR1 LGHNA and CDR2 YNFKEQ. This CDR3 is CASSQAPAATDTQYF. CDR3 in DNA: TGTGCCAGCAGCCAAGCTCCGGCGGCGACAGATACGCAGTATTTT.

This clonotype was observed at least ten times. The chain is built from TRBV19 and TRBJ1-5; D gene unclear. The CDR3 runs to 12 residues. The ends were cut back, 3 bases at V and 6 bases at J, with 6 bases in the middle. Germline lookup yields CDR1 LNHDA and CDR2 SQIVND (reference sequence). CDR3 residues: CASSILGQPQHF. The CDR3 coding sequence is TGTGCCAGTAGTATTTTGGGTCAGCCCCAGCATTTT.

This clonotype is termed medium-sized. V is TRBV7-8 and J is TRBJ2-5; D may be TRBD1 (6 bases). CDR3 length equals 16 residues. Germline loops: CDR1 SGHVS, CDR2 FQNEAQ. The ends were cut back, 5 bases at V and 2 bases at J, with 18 bases in the middle. The CDR3 is CASSLTQRTEQETQYF. The DNA of the CDR3 is TGTGCCAGCAGCCTCACGCAGAGGACAGAACAAGAGACCCAGTACTTC. Using reference TRBV7-8 and TRBJ2-5 for the parts outside the CDR3, the full variable domain is GAGVSQSPRYKVAKRGQDVALRCDPISGHVSLFWYQQALGQGPEFLTYFQNEAQLDKSGLPSDRFFAERPEGSVSTLKIQRTQQEDSAVYLCASSLTQRTEQETQYFGPGTRLLVL.

This clonotype was recorded many times. This sequence joins TRBV6-1 and TRBJ2-2, with a possible D match to TRBD2 (7 bases). Germline V gives CDR1 MNHNS, CDR2 SASEGT. Trimming pared 6 bases from V and 1 base from J, leaving 9 bases between. The CDR3 is 14 residues long. CDR3 coding DNA: TGTGCCAGCAGAGCGGGACAGAACACCGGGGAGCTGTTTTTT. It is translated as CASRAGQNTGELFF.

This clonotype was counted ten times or more. CDR3 nucleotides: TGTGCCAGCAGCTTGGCCGAGACAGGGCTTGAGACCCAGTACTTC. Its translation: CASSLAETGLETQYF. V gene TRBV5-6 combines with J gene TRBJ2-5; 7 bases map to TRBD1. This CDR3 has 15 amino acids. Germline V gene data show CDR1 as SGHDT and CDR2 as YYEEEE. V was clipped by 0 bases and J by 5 bases; unmatched bases: 7.

The chain employs TRBV5-1 and TRBJ2-3, with no clear D. Germline CDR1 and CDR2: SGHRS and YFSETQ. The CDR3 is 15 residues long. V dropped 0 bases and J dropped 7 bases, with 15 bases sitting between them. CDR3 coding DNA: TGCGCCAGCAGCTTGGAAGGCTTAAGCGTAAATACGCAGTATTTT. Residues: CASSLEGLSVNTQYF.

This clonotype is labeled medium-sized. The chain combines TRBV20-1 with TRBJ2-2, with 10 bases lining up with TRBD2. Germline trimming cut 5 bases from V and 6 bases from J; bases unmatched to any gene: 9. Per the germline V gene, CDR1 is DFQATT and CDR2 is SNEGSKA (reference sequence). The CDR3 runs 15 residues. In DNA, the CDR3 is TGCAGTGCTTACCCTAGCGGGAGTAACGCCGGGGAGCTGTTTTTT. It yields the protein CSAYPSGSNAGELFF.

This clonotype has just a few counts. This chain links TRBV6-1 with TRBJ1-1; D remains unclear. This CDR3 is 16 amino acids long. CDR1 and CDR2 (germline): MNHNS, SASEGT. V lost 0 bases and J 0 bases, leaving 11 bases between the germline ends. The CDR3 loop reads CASSEAMRAMNTEAFF. The CDR3 nucleotides read TGTGCCAGCAGTGAAGCCATGAGAGCTATGAACACTGAAGCTTTCTTT.

This clonotype was counted at least ten times. The chain joins TRBV6-5 to TRBJ1-5; 8 bases align to TRBD1. In germline, CDR1 is MNHEY, CDR2 SVGAGI. CDR3 length equals 14 residues. J lost 6 bases, V lost 6 bases, and 7 bases had no gene match. The CDR3 DNA is TGTGCCAGCAGACCCCAGGGGGCGATTCAGCCCCAGCATTTT. Protein sequence: CASRPQGAIQPQHF.

This chain links TRBV5-1 with TRBJ1-1; TRBD1 is a possible D gene (5 bases). Deletions cut 0 bases from V and 0 bases from J, with 9 bases between. Germline CDR1 is SGHRS and CDR2 is YFSETQ. The CDR3 sequence is 15 residues long. The CDR3 DNA reads TGCGCCAGCAGCTTGGCGGGACGTCTGAACACTGAAGCTTTCTTT. Protein: CASSLAGRLNTEAFF. Full variable domain (remainder filled in from reference TRBV5-1 and TRBJ1-1): KAGVTQTPRYLIKTRGQQVTLSCSPISGHRSVSWYQQTPGQGLQFLFEYFSETQRNKGNFPGRFSGRQFSNSRSEMNVSTLELGDSALYLCASSLAGRLNTEAFFGQGTRLTVV.

This clonotype ranks as medium-sized. This chain connects TRBV12-3 or TRBV12-4 to TRBJ1-1; TRBD1 matches 9 bases. The CDR3 is made up of 14 amino acids. Trimming cost V 5 bases and J 6 bases; bases outside gene matches: 7. The CDR3 is CASSPFGTGPEAFF. For the CDR3, the DNA is TGTGCCAGCAGTCCATTCGGGACAGGGCCTGAAGCTTTCTTT.

J is TRBJ1-5 and V is TRBV14; D is unclear. V lost 1 base and J lost 7, with 14 bases in between. This CDR3 region has 15 residues. Germline V gene data show CDR1 as SGHDN and CDR2 as FVKESK. CDR3 protein: CASSQVPGRRQPQHF. The DNA for the CDR3 is TGTGCCAGCAGCCAAGTCCCCGGGAGACGACAGCCCCAGCATTTT.

By sample share, this clonotype is medium-sized. The chain is built from TRBV2 and TRBJ2-1; 7 positions agree with TRBD2. The V gene end was trimmed by 6 bases and the J gene end by 6 bases; junction bases not matched to a gene: 11. Germline V gene lookup returns CDR1 SNHLY and CDR2 FYNNEI. The CDR3 loop spans 15 amino acids. The CDR3 reads CASRKFPSGGNEQFF. CDR3 bases: TGTGCCAGCAGGAAATTTCCTAGCGGCGGCAATGAGCAGTTCTTC.

This clonotype rates as medium-sized. This chain uses TRBV28 with TRBJ2-7; weak D call: TRBD1 (5 bases). CDR1 is MDHEN and CDR2 is SYDVKM in the germline V gene. CDR3 length equals 12 residues. The germline V and J ends were trimmed by 3 bases and 12 bases, with 15 bases remaining between them. The CDR3 bases are TGTGCCAGCAGTTTCAGGACAACCCGATGGTACTTC. Translated: CASSFRTTRWYF.

This clonotype has at least ten counts. The chain combines TRBV19 with TRBJ1-4; tentative D call: TRBD1 (6 bases). The CDR3 sequence is 14 residues long. Germline values: CDR1 LNHDA, CDR2 SQIVND (reference sequence). With 5 bases removed from V and 4 bases from J, the gap between germline ends came to 11 bases. The CDR3 protein is CASSYRAFNEKLFF. The CDR3 coding sequence is TGTGCCAGTAGTTACAGGGCGTTTAATGAAAAACTGTTTTTT.

This clonotype is labeled medium-sized (0.01 to 0.1%). This rearrangement joins TRBV28 to TRBJ1-5; D not resolved. The V gene lost 8 bases and the J gene lost 3 bases, with 8 bases spanning the gap. CDR1 and CDR2 (germline): MDHEN, SYDVKM. This CDR3 has 12 amino acids. CDR3 coding DNA: TGTGCCAGCCTCCAGAACAATCAGCCCCAGCATTTT. Its translation: CASLQNNQPQHF. Together with reference TRBV28 and TRBJ1-5, the CDR3 gives the full variable domain: DVKVTQSSRYLVKRTGEKVFLECVQDMDHENMFWYRQDPGLGLRLIYFSYDVKMKEKGDIPEGYSVSREKKERFSLILESASTNQTSMYLCASLQNNQPQHFGDGTRLSIL.

The chain links TRBV7-2 to TRBJ2-3; 12 bases are a match to TRBD2. This CDR3 has 17 amino acids. CDR1 is SGHTA, CDR2 FQGNSA, per germline. Losses at the gene ends were 1 base for V and 5 bases for J; bases not matched to a gene: 7. CDR3 sequence reads: CASSLVASGRAGDTQYF. CDR3 DNA sequence: TGTGCCAGCAGCTTAGTGGCTAGCGGGAGGGCCGGAGATACGCAGTATTTT. The whole variable domain, remainder taken from reference TRBV7-2 and TRBJ2-3, is GAGVSQSPSNKVTEKGKDVELRCDPISGHTALYWYRQSLGQGLEFLIYFQGNSAPDKSGLPSDRFSAERTGGSVSTLTIQRTQQEDSAVYLCASSLVASGRAGDTQYFGPGTRLTVL.

This clonotype counts as medium-sized. The chain is built from TRBV2 and TRBJ1-1; D is unresolved. CDR3 length: 14 residues. Between the trimmed V and J ends, which lost 6 bases and 1 base, there was a span of 12 bases. Germline CDR1 and CDR2: SNHLY and FYNNEI. The CDR3 region is CASSPGRTNTEAFF. CDR3 DNA: TGTGCCAGCAGCCCCGGTAGGACGAACACTGAAGCTTTCTTT.

This clonotype turned up a few times. The chain is built from TRBV6-5 and TRBJ1-1; D gene uncertain. The CDR3 contains 16 residues. V was shortened by 0 bases and J by 1 base, with 12 bases between the two germline ends. Germline V gene data show CDR1 as MNHEY and CDR2 as SVGAGI. In DNA form, the CDR3 reads TGTGCCAGCAGTTACTCCCATCTAAGTAAGAACACTGAAGCTTTCTTT. The encoded protein is CASSYSHLSKNTEAFF.